This record looks at one T cell receptor (beta chain) sequence and its context. Antigen specificity is unknown. These data come from a study of graft-versus-host responses after intestinal transplantation. Study-level information: All recipients were given anti-thymocyte globulin induction, and tacrolimus and steroids were then administered for 2 to 4 years. General study results and limits: Declines in HvG clones occurring early post-transplant were associated with peak circulating GvH clone levels. GvH clones were identified in recipient marrow, with some first appearing in ileum or blood.

CDR1 and CDR2 from the germline V gene are SNHLY and FYNNEI. Trimming stripped 3 bases from V and 6 bases from J, with 6 bases between. The CDR3 is 12 residues long. Assay used: immunoSEQ multiplex PCR; TCRdb lists only in-frame clones, some missing. The profile shows some 120,000 clones, approximately 93% of them singletons. The specimen comprised unstimulated CD8+ T cells sorted from spleen or lymph node cells, sampled before transplant. This clonotype originated in a human donor who was the organ donor for an intestinal transplant. This chain connects TRBV2 to TRBJ2-1; D is unclear. The CDR3 nucleotides read TGTGCCAGCAGTGAGCGGCTCAATGAGCAGTTCTTC. It codes for CASSERLNEQFF.